This T cell receptor (beta chain) was captured by sequencing in a study of T cells in Graves' hyperthyroidism and ophthalmopathy. The study excluded patients with uncontrolled infection, other autoimmune disease, pregnancy or lactation. Diagnosing involved the use of clinical symptoms, serum thyroxine and TRAb, thyroid ultrasound and orbital computed tomography. Authors of the study amplified TCR beta CDR3 regions from RNA transcripts. In the first-round RT-PCR of the TCR CDR3, the HTBI primer set was used. TCRdb independently ran MiXCR on the multiplex PCR reads; one entry per CDR3 protein. This sample carries a few hundred thousand distinct CDR3 sequences, 46% of them seen once, and the ten largest clones take roughly 45%. This clonotype has ten or more counts. The antigen is not known. The CDR3 loop spans 14 amino acids. The J segment lost 4 bases and the V segment lost 5 bases, leaving 5 bases of the junction unmatched. The germline gives CDR1 ENHRY, CDR2 SYGVKD.

Study conclusions and caveats: Most thyroid clonotypes that were expanded above 0.001 also turned up in blood. Ophthalmopathy could be told apart from stable hyperthyroidism with a 13 V-J model.

The sequenced sample consisted of peripheral blood or thyroid tissue (not recorded which). The chain has TRBV10-3 and TRBJ1-5; 7 nucleotides line up with TRBD1. The sequence was obtained from an adult woman with Graves' disease, either hyperthyroidism or ophthalmopathy (not recorded which). The CDR3 is CAISMTGRNQPQHF. In nucleotides, the CDR3 is TGTGCCATCAGTATGACAGGGAGGAATCAGCCCCAGCATTTT.